The clone carrying this T cell receptor (beta chain) was detected only once. A single record per CDR3 protein comes from TCRdb applying MiXCR to the reads. The sample has fewer than 550,000 distinct CDR3 sequences; about 26% are singletons. The entry originates in a study of T cell repertoires in cytomegalovirus infection. Germline-derived CDR1 and CDR2 are LGHNA and YSLEER. The CDR3 extends over 13 amino acids. Losses at the gene ends were 4 bases for V and 8 bases for J; bases not matched to a gene: 4. The V call is TRBV4-3, the J call TRBJ2-1; TRBD2 matches at 8 bases. The source of this sequence is a human donor in good health (CMV status not recorded). Some clones in this sample may be carry-over from other donors' samples. The sample consisted of PBMCs. The CDR3 bases are TGCGCCAGCAGCCGCGGACTAGCCGATGAGCAGTTCTTC. This codes for CASSRGLADEQFF.